The 11 T cell receptor beta chains in this list originate from one sample, sequenced in a study of blood T cell repertoires in COVID-19. Assay used: immunoSEQ multiplex PCR; TCRdb lists only in-frame clones, some missing. The table shows 430,000 or so clones, with 85% to 90% occurring only once. Sequencing was performed on peripheral blood. These receptor sequences come from a man between 18 and 35 years old with COVID-19, enrolled during active disease.

The rearrangement uses TRBV10-3 and TRBJ1-1; a possible D gene is TRBD1 (5 bases). The germline gives CDR1 ENHRY, CDR2 SYGVKD. The CDR3 has 14 residues. Trimming shortened V by 2 bases and J by 6 bases, and 13 bases separated the two germline ends. Here the CDR3 reads CAISETGSGSEAFF. The CDR3 DNA is TGTGCCATCAGTGAGACAGGTTCAGGGTCTGAAGCTTTCTTT.

The chain uses TRBV2 and TRBJ1-2; D may be TRBD1 (6 bases). The CDR3 is made up of 15 amino acids. Per germline, CDR1 SNHLY and CDR2 FYNNEI. Between the trimmed V and J ends, which lost 9 bases and 2 bases, there was a span of 19 bases. CDR3 protein: CASAPTGFGNYGYTF. The CDR3 nucleotides read TGTGCCAGTGCCCCGACAGGTTTTGGGAACTATGGCTACACCTTC.

This chain connects TRBV27 to TRBJ1-1; the D gene is possibly TRBD1 (5 bases). This CDR3 contains 13 residues. CDR1 is MNHEY, CDR2 SMNVEV, per germline (reference sequence). V lost 6 bases to trimming and J lost 10 bases, with 18 bases between them. The CDR3 protein is CASRNSDSYVAFF. CDR3 nucleotides: TGTGCCAGCAGAAATTCTGACAGTTACGTAGCTTTCTTT.

This clone was observed a handful of times. The chain links TRBV30 to TRBJ1-4, with 7 nucleotides matching TRBD1. The J segment lost 8 bases and the V segment lost 2 bases, leaving 8 bases of the junction unmatched. This CDR3 comprises 14 residues. The germline CDR1 and CDR2 sequences are GTSNPN and SVGIG (reference sequence). CDR3 in DNA: TGTGCCTGGAGTCCCGACAGGGTTACCGAAAAACTGTTTTTT. The encoded protein is CAWSPDRVTEKLFF.

This chain connects TRBV6-5 to TRBJ2-5, with TRBD1 matching 11 bases. Germline CDR1 reads MNHEY; CDR2 reads SVGAGI. The CDR3 extends over 14 amino acids. Trimming cost V 6 bases and J 4 bases; bases outside gene matches: 4. The DNA of the CDR3 is TGTGCCAGCAGACCGGACAGGGGGCGAGAGACCCAGTACTTC. Protein: CASRPDRGRETQYF.

In this sample, this clone turned up a few times. The chain recombines TRBV7-9 with TRBJ2-4; TRBD2 agrees at 9 bases. This CDR3 is 16 amino acids long. Germline trimming cut 7 bases from V and 0 bases from J; bases unmatched to any gene: 7. Germline assignment: CDR1 SEHNR and CDR2 FQNEAQ (reference sequence). The CDR3 DNA reads as TGTGCCAGCACCCTTACTAGCGGGCTAGCCAAAAACATTCAGTACTTC. Its translation is CASTLTSGLAKNIQYF.

The V gene is TRBV6-5, the J gene TRBJ2-4, with D possibly matching TRBD1 (5 bases). The germline gives CDR1 MNHEY, CDR2 SVGAGI. The CDR3 is made up of 14 amino acids. The ends were cut back, 7 bases at V and 7 bases at J, with 17 bases in the middle. The CDR3, as DNA: TGTGCCAGCACACCATCAGGGCCTAATAACATTCAGTACTTC. As protein: CASTPSGPNNIQYF.

The chain carries TRBV9 and TRBJ2-1, with 7 bases identical to TRBD1. The V segment lost 4 bases and the J segment 0 bases; nucleotides outside the gene matches: 4. The CDR3 consists of 15 residues. From germline, CDR1 is SGDLS and CDR2 YYNGEE. CDR3 amino acids: CASSPPGGSYNEQFF. CDR3 DNA sequence: TGTGCCAGCAGCCCGCCAGGGGGCTCCTACAATGAGCAGTTCTTC.

The rearrangement links TRBV6-1 to TRBJ2-6, with 7 bases identical to TRBD1. This CDR3 is built from 16 residues. Germline V gene data show CDR1 as MNHNS and CDR2 as SASEGT. V lost 1 base and J lost 1; bases outside the gene matches: 1. CDR3 protein: CASSEGTGSGANVLTF. Here the CDR3 DNA reads TGTGCCAGCAGTGAAGGGACAGGTTCTGGGGCCAACGTCCTGACTTTC.

This clone was picked up a small number of times. The rearrangement uses TRBV19 and TRBJ1-1, with D possibly TRBD1 on 5 matching bases. The germline CDR1 and CDR2 sequences are LNHDA and SQIVND (reference sequence). V was clipped by 6 bases and J by 0 bases, with 11 bases between them. The CDR3 is 14 residues long. CDR3 sequence reads: CASRTASMNTEAFF. DNA for the CDR3: TGTGCCAGTAGGACAGCTTCTATGAACACTGAAGCTTTCTTT.

This clone is a singleton in its sample. V is TRBV7-6 and J is TRBJ2-3, with no clear D. The CDR3 runs to 12 residues. Trimming left V 5 bases short and J 5 bases short, with 8 bases between. Germline CDR1 reads SGHVS; CDR2 reads FNYEAQ. The CDR3, as DNA: TGTGCCAGCAGCCTAAATGAAGATACGCAGTATTTT. Its protein is CASSLNEDTQYF.